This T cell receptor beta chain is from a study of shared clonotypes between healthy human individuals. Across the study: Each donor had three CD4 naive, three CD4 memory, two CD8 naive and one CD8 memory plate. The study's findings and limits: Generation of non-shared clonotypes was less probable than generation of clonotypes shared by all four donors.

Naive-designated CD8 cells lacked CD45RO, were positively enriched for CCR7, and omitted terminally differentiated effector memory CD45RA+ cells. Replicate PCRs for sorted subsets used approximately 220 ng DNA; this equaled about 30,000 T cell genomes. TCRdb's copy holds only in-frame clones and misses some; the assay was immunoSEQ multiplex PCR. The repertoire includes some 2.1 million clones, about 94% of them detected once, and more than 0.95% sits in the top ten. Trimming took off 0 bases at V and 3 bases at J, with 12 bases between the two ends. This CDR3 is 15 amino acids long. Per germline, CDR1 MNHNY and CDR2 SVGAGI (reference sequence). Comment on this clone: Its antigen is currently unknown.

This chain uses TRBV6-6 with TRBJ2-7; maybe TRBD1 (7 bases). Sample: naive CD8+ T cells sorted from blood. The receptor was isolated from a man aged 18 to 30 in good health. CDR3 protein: CASSYSAGGNYEQYF. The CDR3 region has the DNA TGTGCCAGCAGTTACTCAGCAGGGGGGAACTACGAGCAGTACTTC.